These 10 T cell receptor beta chains share one sample of origin, sequenced in a study of blood T cell repertoires in COVID-19 (dated by TCRdb to 2018 to 2020). The library was built by means of the immunoSEQ multiplex PCR assay. Sourced from immuneACCESS, this table was stored by TCRdb with only in-frame sequences that have V and J called. A share of the clones is absent; for the studies checked, an unresolved V gene accounts for under half, and the remainder has no known explanation. The sample table lists over 250,000 clones, roughly 90% of them with a count of one. The top ten constitute approximately 2% of the sample. What was sequenced was PBMCs or T cells enriched from blood (not recorded which). The receptors here all came from a woman in her sixties or seventies who had recovered from COVID-19.

The chain has TRBV30 and TRBJ2-3, with D unclear. Germline lookup yields CDR1 GTSNPN and CDR2 SVGIG (reference sequence). CDR3 size: 12 residues. V was pared by 5 bases and J by 0 bases, with 6 bases between. CDR3 DNA sequence: TGTGCCTGGTCGGTTAGCACAGATACGCAGTATTTT. Translated: CAWSVSTDTQYF.

CDR3 sequence: CATMAGSSGTYEQYF. The CDR3 bases are TGTGCCACAATGGCCGGAAGTAGCGGCACCTACGAGCAGTACTTC. This chain links TRBV24-1 with TRBJ2-7, with D perhaps TRBD2 (6 bases). The CDR3 covers 15 residues. The germline V gene has CDR1 KGHDR and CDR2 SFDVKD. Between the trimmed V and J ends, which lost 10 bases and 2 bases, there was a span of 20 bases.

The sample holds one count of this clone. The J gene is TRBJ2-3, the V gene TRBV3-1 (or the pseudogene TRBV3-2); tentative D call: TRBD1 (5 bases). The germline V gene has CDR1 LGHDT and CDR2 YNNKEL (reference sequence). The CDR3 length is 12 residues. V was pared by 9 bases and J by 3 bases, with 10 bases between. CDR3 in DNA: TGTGCCAGTCAAAAGGGGACAGATACGCAGTATTTT. This encodes CASQKGTDTQYF.

J is TRBJ2-7 and V is TRBV11-2, with TRBD2 identical over 11 bases. Germline lookup yields CDR1 SGHAT and CDR2 FQNNGV. CDR3 length: 15 amino acids. Trimming took 4 bases from V and 1 from J; bases not matched to a gene: 3. CDR3 nucleotides: TGTGCCAGCAGCTCGACTAGCGGGGTGTCCTACGAGCAGTACTTC. This gives the protein CASSSTSGVSYEQYF.

This chain links TRBV9 with TRBJ2-1; D not resolved. Germline V gene data show CDR1 as SGDLS and CDR2 as YYNGEE. The ends were cut back, 0 bases at V and 9 bases at J, with 7 bases in the middle. This CDR3 is built from 12 residues. CDR3 protein: CASSVGNSEQFF. The CDR3 nucleotides read TGTGCCAGCAGCGTAGGGAACAGTGAGCAGTTCTTC.

This chain connects TRBV30 to TRBJ1-4; D is unclear. Looked up from germline, CDR1 is GTSNPN and CDR2 is SVGIG (reference sequence). V lost 4 bases and J lost 5, with 14 bases in between. This CDR3 has 14 residues. The CDR3: CAWNSGVRNEKLFF. The DNA of the CDR3 is TGTGCCTGGAATAGCGGGGTGAGGAATGAAAAACTGTTTTTT.

This clone came up a few times. V and J are TRBV5-1 and TRBJ2-3; weak D call: TRBD2 (6 bases). Trimming left V 4 bases short and J 1 base short, with 10 bases between. From germline, CDR1 is SGHRS and CDR2 YFSETQ. This CDR3 contains 14 residues. The CDR3 reads CASSPASGTDTQYF. The CDR3 region has the DNA TGCGCCAGCAGCCCCGCTAGCGGCACAGATACGCAGTATTTT. Variable domain in full (rest from reference TRBV5-1 and TRBJ2-3): KAGVTQTPRYLIKTRGQQVTLSCSPISGHRSVSWYQQTPGQGLQFLFEYFSETQRNKGNFPGRFSGRQFSNSRSEMNVSTLELGDSALYLCASSPASGTDTQYFGPGTRLTVL.

With regard to this clone: The same CDR3 arises from other DNA sequences in this sample as well. This chain connects TRBV18 to TRBJ1-5, with TRBD1 matching 10 bases. V lost 6 bases, J lost 1 base, and 3 bases stayed unmatched. CDR3 length: 15 amino acids. Germline CDR1 reads KGHSH; CDR2 reads LQKENI. CDR3 protein: CASSPGQGSNQPQHF. CDR3 bases: TGTGCCAGCTCGCCGGGACAGGGGAGCAATCAGCCCCAGCATTTT.

The chain is built from TRBV5-4 and TRBJ2-5; 7 bases map to TRBD1. Losses at the gene ends were 2 bases for V and 5 bases for J; bases not matched to a gene: 12. The CDR3 runs 16 residues. CDR1 is SGHNT, CDR2 YYREEE, per germline (reference sequence). The CDR3 DNA reads as TGTGCCAGCAGCTTTAGTCAGGGGGTCGATGGGGAGACCCAGTACTTC. Translation gives CASSFSQGVDGETQYF.

The rearrangement links TRBV18 to TRBJ2-7; TRBD1 aligns across 8 bases. Germline loops: CDR1 KGHSH, CDR2 LQKENI. This CDR3 spans 14 amino acids. V shed 5 bases and J 3 bases; nucleotides not matched to a gene: 6. DNA of the CDR3: TGTGCCAGCTCATTACAAGGACAGGGCTACGAGCAGTACTTC. Protein: CASSLQGQGYEQYF. Full variable domain (remainder filled in from reference TRBV18 and TRBJ2-7): NAGVMQNPRHLVRRRGQEARLRCSPMKGHSHVYWYRQLPEEGLKFMVYLQKENIIDESGMPKERFSAEFPKEGPSILRIQQVVRGDSAAYFCASSLQGQGYEQYFGPGTRLTVT.